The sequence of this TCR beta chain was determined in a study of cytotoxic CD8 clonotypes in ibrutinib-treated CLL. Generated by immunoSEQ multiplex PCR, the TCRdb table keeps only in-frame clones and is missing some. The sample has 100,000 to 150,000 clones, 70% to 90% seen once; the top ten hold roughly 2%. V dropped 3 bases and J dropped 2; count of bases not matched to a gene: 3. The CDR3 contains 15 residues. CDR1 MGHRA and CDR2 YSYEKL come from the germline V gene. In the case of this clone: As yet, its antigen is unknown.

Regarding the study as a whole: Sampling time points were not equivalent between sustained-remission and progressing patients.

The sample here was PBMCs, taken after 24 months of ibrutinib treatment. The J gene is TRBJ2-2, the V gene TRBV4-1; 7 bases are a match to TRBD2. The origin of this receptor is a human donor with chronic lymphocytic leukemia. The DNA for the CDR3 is TGCGCCAGCAGCCATGGGACTACTAACACCGGGGAGCTGTTTTTT. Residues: CASSHGTTNTGELFF.